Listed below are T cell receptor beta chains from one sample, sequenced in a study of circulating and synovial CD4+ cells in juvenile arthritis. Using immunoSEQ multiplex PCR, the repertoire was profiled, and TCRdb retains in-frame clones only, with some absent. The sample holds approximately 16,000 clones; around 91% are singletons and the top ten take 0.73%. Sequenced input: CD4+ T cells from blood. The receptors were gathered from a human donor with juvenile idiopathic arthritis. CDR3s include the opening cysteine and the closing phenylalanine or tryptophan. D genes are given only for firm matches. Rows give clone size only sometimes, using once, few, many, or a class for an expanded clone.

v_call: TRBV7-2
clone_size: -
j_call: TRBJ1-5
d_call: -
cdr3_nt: TGTGCCAGCAGCTTAGATCGGGGTCAGCCCCAGCATTTT
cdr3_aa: CASSLDRGQPQHF

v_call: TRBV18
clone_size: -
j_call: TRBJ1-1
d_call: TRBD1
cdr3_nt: TGTGCCAGCTCACCGGCAGGGGGGTTGGGAGGAACTGAAGCTTTCTTT
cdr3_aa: CASSPAGGLGGTEAFF

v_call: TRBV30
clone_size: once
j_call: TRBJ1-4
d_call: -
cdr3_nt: TGTGCCTGGGACGGGAGCATCGGAAAACTGTTTTTT
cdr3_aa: CAWDGSIGKLFF

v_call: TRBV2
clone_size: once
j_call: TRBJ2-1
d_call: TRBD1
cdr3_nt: TGTGCCAGCAGTAGCGACAGGGGCGGTTTCAATGAGCAGTTCTTC
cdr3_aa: CASSSDRGGFNEQFF

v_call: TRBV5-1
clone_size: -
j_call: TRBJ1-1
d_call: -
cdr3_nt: TGCGCCAGCAGCCCCGTCCTGAACACTGAAGCTTTCTTT
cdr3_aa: CASSPVLNTEAFF

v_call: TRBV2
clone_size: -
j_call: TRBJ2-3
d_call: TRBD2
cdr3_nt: TGTGCCAGCGGATTAACTAGCGGGGGGAGCACAGATACGCAGTATTTT
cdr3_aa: CASGLTSGGSTDTQYF

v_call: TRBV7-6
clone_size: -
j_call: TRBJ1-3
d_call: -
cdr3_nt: TGTGCCAGCAGTTCACCAGGGATGGGAAACACCATATATTTT
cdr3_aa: CASSSPGMGNTIYF

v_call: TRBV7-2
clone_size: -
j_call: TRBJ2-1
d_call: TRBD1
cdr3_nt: TGTGCCAGCAGCCGACAGGGAGCATCCTACAATGAGCAGTTCTTC
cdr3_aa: CASSRQGASYNEQFF

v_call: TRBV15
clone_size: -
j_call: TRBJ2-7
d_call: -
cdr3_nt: TGTGCCACCAGCAGGGACTACCGTTACGAGCAGTACTTC
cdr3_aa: CATSRDYRYEQYF

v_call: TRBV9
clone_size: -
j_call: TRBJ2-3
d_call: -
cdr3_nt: TGTGCCAGCAGCGTAGGTCAGGGGAGCACAGATACGCAGTATTTT
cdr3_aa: CASSVGQGSTDTQYF

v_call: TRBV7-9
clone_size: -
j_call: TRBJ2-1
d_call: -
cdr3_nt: TGTGCCAGCACTAAGTCGAGGGGGAGGGCCACGGATGAGCAGTTCTTC
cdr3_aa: CASTKSRGRATDEQFF

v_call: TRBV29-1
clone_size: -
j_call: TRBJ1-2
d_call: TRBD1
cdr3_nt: TGCAGCGCCCAAACGACAGGGGGCAATGGCTACACCTTC
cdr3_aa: CSAQTTGGNGYTF

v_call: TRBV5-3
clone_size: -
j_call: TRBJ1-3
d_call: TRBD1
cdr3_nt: TGTGCCAGAAGCTTACCGGGACAGGGTGTTCGAAACACCATATATTTT
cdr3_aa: CARSLPGQGVRNTIYF

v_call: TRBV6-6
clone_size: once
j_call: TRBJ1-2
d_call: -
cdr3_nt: TGTGCCAGCAGTTTCACCACTAGCACCTTC
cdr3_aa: CASSFTTSTF

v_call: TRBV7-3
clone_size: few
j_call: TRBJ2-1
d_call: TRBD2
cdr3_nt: TGTGCCAGCAGCTTACTGGGCGGGAGGGCCAATGAGCAGTTCTTC
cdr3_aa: CASSLLGGRANEQFF

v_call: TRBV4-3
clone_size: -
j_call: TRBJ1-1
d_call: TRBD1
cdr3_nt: TGCGCCAGCAGCCAAGGACAGGGCGGCACTGAAGCTTTCTTT
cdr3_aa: CASSQGQGGTEAFF

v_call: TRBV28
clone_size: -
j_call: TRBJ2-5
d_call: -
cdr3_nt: TGTGCCAGCAGTTCTGTTCAAGAGACCCAGTACTTC
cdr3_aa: CASSSVQETQYF

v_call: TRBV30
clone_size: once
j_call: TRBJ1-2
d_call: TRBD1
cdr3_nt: TGTGCCTGGAGTCCGACAGGGGGGGACTATGGCTACACCTTC
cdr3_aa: CAWSPTGGDYGYTF

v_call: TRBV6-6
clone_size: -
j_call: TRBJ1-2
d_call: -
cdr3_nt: TGTGCCAGCAGACCCTCCTATGACTCGCGAACCTATGGCTACACCTTC
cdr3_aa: CASRPSYDSRTYGYTF

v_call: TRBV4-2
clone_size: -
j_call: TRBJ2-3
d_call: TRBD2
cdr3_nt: TGTGCCAGCAGCCGACTACTAGCGGGAGGGTCTAGCACAGATACGCAGTATTTT
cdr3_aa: CASSRLLAGGSSTDTQYF

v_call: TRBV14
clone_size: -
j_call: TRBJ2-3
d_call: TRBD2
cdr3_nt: TGTGCCAGCAGCCAACAGCGGGGGAGCACAGATACGCAGTATTTT
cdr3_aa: CASSQQRGSTDTQYF

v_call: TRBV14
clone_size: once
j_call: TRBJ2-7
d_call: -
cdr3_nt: TGTGCCAGCAGCCAAGAGCGTTACTACGAGCAGTACTTC
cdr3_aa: CASSQERYYEQYF

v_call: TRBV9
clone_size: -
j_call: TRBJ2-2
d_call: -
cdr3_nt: TGTGCCAGCAGCCAGACACCCCAGGGGGGGGAGCTGTTTTTT
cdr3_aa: CASSQTPQGGELFF

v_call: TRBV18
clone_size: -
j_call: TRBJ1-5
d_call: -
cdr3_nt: TGTGCCAGCTCACCCGATCGCCCATCAGGCAATCAGCCCCAGCATTTT
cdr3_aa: CASSPDRPSGNQPQHF

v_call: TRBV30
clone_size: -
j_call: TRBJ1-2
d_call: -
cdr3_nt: TGTGCCTGGACACAGAACTATGGCTACACCTTC
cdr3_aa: CAWTQNYGYTF

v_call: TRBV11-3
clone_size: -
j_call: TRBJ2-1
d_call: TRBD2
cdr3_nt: TGTGCCAGCAGCTTAGGGGGACTAGCGGGGTTAAGCTCCTACAATGAGCAGTTCTTC
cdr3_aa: CASSLGGLAGLSSYNEQFF

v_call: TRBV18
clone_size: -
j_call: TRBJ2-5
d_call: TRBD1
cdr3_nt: TGTGCCAGCTCACCACCGTCCAGGGGGCCTTCAGAGACCCAGTACTTC
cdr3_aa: CASSPPSRGPSETQYF

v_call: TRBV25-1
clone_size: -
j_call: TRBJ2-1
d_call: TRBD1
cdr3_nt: TGTGCCAGCAGTGAATATAAGGGACAGAGAAATGAGCAGTTCTTC
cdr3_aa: CASSEYKGQRNEQFF

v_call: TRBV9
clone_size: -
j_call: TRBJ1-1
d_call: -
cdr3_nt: TGTGCCAGCAGCGTAGCTCCCAGGGACACTGAAGCTTTCTTT
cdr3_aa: CASSVAPRDTEAFF

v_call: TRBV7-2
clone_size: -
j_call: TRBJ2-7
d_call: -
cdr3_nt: TGTGCCAGCAGCGTAGACAGTGACGAGCAGTACTTC
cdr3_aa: CASSVDSDEQYF

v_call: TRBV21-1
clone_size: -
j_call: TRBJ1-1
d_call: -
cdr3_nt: TGTGCCAGCAGCCTCAACAGGTTGGAGCCGAATGACACTGAAGCTTTCTTT
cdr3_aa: CASSLNRLEPNDTEAFF

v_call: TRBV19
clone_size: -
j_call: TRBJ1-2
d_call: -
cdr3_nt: TGTGCCAGTAGTTACGACAGTTTCTATGGCTACACCTTC
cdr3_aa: CASSYDSFYGYTF

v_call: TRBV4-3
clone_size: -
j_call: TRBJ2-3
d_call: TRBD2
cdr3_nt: TGCGCCAGCAGCCAAGATTTGCTAGCGGGAGTGGCAGATACGCAGTATTTT
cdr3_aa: CASSQDLLAGVADTQYF

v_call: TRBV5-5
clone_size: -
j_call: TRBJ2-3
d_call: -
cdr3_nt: TGTGCCAGCAGCTTGGGGGCGGGATGGCTGGCAGATACGCAGTATTTT
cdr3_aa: CASSLGAGWLADTQYF

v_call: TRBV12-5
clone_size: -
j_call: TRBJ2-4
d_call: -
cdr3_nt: TGTGCTAGTGGTTTGGAGGGGGTGTCCAAAAACATTCAGTACTTC
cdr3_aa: CASGLEGVSKNIQYF

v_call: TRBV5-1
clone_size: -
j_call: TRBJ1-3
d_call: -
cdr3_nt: TGCGCCAGCAGCTTTACTAGCTCTGGAAACACCATATATTTT
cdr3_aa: CASSFTSSGNTIYF

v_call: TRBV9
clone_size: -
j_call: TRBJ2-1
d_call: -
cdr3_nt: TGTGCCAGCAGCTCACAGGACGGGGGCAATGAGCAGTTCTTC
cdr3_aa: CASSSQDGGNEQFF

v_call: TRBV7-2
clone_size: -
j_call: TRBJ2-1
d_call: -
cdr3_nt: TGTGCCAGCAGCTTAGCCCGGCGGCTTGAGCAGTTCTTC
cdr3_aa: CASSLARRLEQFF

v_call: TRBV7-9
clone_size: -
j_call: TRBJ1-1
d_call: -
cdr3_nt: TGTGCCAGCAGCTTAGATGAGGGTACTGAAGCTTTCTTT
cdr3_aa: CASSLDEGTEAFF

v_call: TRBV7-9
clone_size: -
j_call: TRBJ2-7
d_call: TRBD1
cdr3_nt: TGTGCCAGCAGCCGTCCCGGGACAGGGTCTGGGTCCTACGAGCAGTACTTC
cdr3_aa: CASSRPGTGSGSYEQYF

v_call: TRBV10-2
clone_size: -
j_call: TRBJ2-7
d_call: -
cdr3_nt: TGCGCCAGCAGTCGGGTTTCGTCGGGAGGGACAGGGTCCTACGAGCAGTACTTC
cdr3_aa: CASSRVSSGGTGSYEQYF

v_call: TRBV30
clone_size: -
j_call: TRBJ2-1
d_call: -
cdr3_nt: TGTGCCTGGAGTCTTCGACAGGAGCAGTTCTTC
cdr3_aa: CAWSLRQEQFF

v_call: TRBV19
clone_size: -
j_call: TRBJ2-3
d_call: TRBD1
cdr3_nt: TGTGCCACGAGGACAGGTCTTCGCTTCCCCACAGATACGCAGTATTTT
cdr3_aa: CATRTGLRFPTDTQYF

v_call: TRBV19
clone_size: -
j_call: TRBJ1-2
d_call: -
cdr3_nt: TGTGCCAGTACTTACAGGGCCAGGAACTATGGCTACACCTTC
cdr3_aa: CASTYRARNYGYTF

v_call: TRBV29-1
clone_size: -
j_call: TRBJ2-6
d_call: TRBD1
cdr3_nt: TGCAGCGTTGATCAGGGGGCTGGGGCCAACGTCCTGACTTTC
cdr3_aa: CSVDQGAGANVLTF

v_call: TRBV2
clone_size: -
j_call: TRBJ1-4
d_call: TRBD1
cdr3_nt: TGTGCCAGCAGTGTAACCCCCACCGGGACAGGACTATTT
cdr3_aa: CASSVTPTGTGLF

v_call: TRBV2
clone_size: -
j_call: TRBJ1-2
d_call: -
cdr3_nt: TGTGCCAGCCAGGAACAGGCCGAGTATGGCTACACCTTC
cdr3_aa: CASQEQAEYGYTF

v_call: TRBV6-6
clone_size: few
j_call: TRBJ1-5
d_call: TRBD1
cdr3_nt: TGTGCCAGCAGTTACGGACAGGGCAATCAGCCCCAGCATTTT
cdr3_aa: CASSYGQGNQPQHF

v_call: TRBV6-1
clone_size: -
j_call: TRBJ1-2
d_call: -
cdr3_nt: TGTGCCAGCAGGGGCGACAGGTCCTATGGCTACACCTTC
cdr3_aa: CASRGDRSYGYTF

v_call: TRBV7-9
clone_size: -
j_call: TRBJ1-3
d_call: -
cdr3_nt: TGTGCCAGCAGACAAACCGCAGGCTCTGGAAACACCATATATTTT
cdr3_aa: CASRQTAGSGNTIYF

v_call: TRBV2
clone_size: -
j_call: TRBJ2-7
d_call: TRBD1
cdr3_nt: TGTGCCAGCAGTGGCCAAACAGGGGTTCGCTACGAGCAGTACTTC
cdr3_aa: CASSGQTGVRYEQYF